What follows is one T cell receptor (beta chain) and its context. The antigen remains unidentified. This entry is derived from a study of B cell selection in AIRE deficiency. Study results and caveats: In TCRBV usage, CDR3 length and diversity, patient Tconv and Treg cells matched healthy donors. Shared Treg sequences were biased toward short CDR3s with few non-templated nucleotide insertions.

The regulatory T cell sort gate was CD4+CD25hiCD127low/negative. In the original analysis: Treg pools: about 5.65x10^4 distinct patient, approximately 92,000 donor TCRbeta sequences. Measured with immunoSEQ multiplex PCR; TCRdb has only the in-frame clones, and not every one. The DNA gave D and trimming, while V, J and clone size come from that table. Here the sample spans 20,000 to 25,000 clones, around 90% being singletons. V was trimmed by 1 base and J by 12 bases, leaving 9 bases between them. The CDR3 totals 11 residues. Germline V gene lookup returns CDR1 SEHNR and CDR2 FQNEAQ (reference sequence).

V gene TRBV7-9 combines with J gene TRBJ1-1; D is unclear. The sequenced material came from CD4+CD25+ Tregs sorted from PBMCs. The origin of this receptor is a human donor in good health. The CDR3 nucleotides are TGTGCCAGCAGCTTAGGAGGTCCTTCTTTCTTT. This translates into CASSLGGPSFF.